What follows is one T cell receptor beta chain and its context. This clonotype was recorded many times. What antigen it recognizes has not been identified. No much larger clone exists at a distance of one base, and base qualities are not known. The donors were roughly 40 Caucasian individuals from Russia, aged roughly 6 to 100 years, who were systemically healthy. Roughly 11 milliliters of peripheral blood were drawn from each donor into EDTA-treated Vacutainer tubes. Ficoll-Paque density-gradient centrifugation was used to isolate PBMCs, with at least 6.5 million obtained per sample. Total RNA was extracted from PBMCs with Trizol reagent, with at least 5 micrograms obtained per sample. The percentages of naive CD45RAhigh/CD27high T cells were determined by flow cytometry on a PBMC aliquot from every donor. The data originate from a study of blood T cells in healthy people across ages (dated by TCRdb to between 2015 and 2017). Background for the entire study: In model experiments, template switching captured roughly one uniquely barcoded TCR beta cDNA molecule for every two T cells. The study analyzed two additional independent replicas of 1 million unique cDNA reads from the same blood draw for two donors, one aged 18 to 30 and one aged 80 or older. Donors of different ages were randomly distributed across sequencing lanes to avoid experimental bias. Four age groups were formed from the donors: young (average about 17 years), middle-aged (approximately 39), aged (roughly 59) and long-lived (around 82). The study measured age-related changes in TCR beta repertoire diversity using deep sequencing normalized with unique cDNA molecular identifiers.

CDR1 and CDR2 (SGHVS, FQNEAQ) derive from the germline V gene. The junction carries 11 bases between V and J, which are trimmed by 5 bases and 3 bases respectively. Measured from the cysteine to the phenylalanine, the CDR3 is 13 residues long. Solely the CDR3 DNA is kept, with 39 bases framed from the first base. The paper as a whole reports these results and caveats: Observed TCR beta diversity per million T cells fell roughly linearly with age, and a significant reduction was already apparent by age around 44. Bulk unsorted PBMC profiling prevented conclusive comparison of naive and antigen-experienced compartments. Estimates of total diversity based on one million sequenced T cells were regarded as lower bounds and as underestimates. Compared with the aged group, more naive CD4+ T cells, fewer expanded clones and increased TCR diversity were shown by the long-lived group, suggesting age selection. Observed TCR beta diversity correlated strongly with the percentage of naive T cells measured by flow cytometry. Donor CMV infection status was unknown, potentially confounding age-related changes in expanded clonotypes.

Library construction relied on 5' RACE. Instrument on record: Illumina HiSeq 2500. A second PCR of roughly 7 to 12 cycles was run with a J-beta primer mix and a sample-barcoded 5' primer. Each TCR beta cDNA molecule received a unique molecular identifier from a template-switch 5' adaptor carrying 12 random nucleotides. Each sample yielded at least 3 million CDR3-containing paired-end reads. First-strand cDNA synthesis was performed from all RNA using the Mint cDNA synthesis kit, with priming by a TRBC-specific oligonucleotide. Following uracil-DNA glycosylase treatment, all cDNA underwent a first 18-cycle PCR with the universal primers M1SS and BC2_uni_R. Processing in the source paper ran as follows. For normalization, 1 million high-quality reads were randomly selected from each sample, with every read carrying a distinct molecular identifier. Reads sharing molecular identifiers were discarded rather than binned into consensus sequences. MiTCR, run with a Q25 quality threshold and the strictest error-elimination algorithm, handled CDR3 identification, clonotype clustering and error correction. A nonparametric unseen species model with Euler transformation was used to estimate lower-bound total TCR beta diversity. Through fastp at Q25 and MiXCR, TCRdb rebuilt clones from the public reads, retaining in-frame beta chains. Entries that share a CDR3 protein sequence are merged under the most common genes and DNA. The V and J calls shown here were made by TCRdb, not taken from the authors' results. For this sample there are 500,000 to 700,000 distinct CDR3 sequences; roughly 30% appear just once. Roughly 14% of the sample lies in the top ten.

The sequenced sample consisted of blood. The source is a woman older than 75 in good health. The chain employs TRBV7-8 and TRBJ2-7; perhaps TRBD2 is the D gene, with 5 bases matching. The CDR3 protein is CASSRGEDYEQYF. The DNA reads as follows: TGTGCCAGCAGCCGGGGAGAGGACTACGAGCAGTACTTC.